These 27 T cell receptor beta chains originate from one sample sequenced in a study of immune evolution from preneoplasia to lung adenocarcinoma. TCRdb keeps only in-frame clones here, not all; method: immunoSEQ multiplex PCR. Found here are about 9,500 clones, about 90% of them singletons; the top ten hold 2% to 3%. Sequenced material: FFPE invasive lung adenocarcinoma tissue. The source of these receptors is a person aged 65-85 years with invasive lung adenocarcinoma.

The chain is built from TRBV6-1 and TRBJ2-7; D gene uncertain. Trimming took 0 bases from V and 4 from J, leaving 4 bases between them. The CDR3 runs to 12 residues. From germline, CDR1 is MNHNS and CDR2 SASEGT. The CDR3 DNA is TGTGCCAGCAGTGAAGCAGGATACGAGCAGTACTTC. Its protein is CASSEAGYEQYF.

This clone was recorded only once. This sequence joins TRBV5-1 and TRBJ2-7; TRBD1 might be the D (6 bases). V was pared by 0 bases and J by 6 bases, with 16 bases between. The CDR3 covers 15 residues. Germline V lookup: CDR1 SGHRS, CDR2 YFSETQ. CDR3 nucleotide sequence: TGCGCCAGCAGCTTGGCAGGACAGATGGGGTTCGAGCAGTACTTC. This codes for CASSLAGQMGFEQYF.

This sequence joins TRBV5-1 and TRBJ1-1, with TRBD1 identical over 9 bases. Germline CDR1 reads SGHRS; CDR2 reads YFSETQ. The CDR3 consists of 17 residues. J was trimmed by 4 bases and V by 4 bases; bases with no gene match: 14. Here the CDR3 reads CASSERAGTGSSTEAFF. For the CDR3, the DNA is TGCGCCAGCAGCGAAAGAGCCGGGACAGGGAGTAGCACTGAAGCTTTCTTT.

The chain couples TRBV7-3 to TRBJ2-1; 8 bases agree with TRBD1. The CDR3 spans 15 residues. Germline loops: CDR1 SGHTA, CDR2 FQGTGA. Trimming cost V 2 bases and J 4 bases; bases outside gene matches: 4. Written as DNA, the CDR3 is TGTGCCAGCAGCTTAGTCCAGGGGGCGTACAATGAGCAGTTCTTC. Amino acids: CASSLVQGAYNEQFF.

This chain links TRBV7-8 with TRBJ1-1; perhaps TRBD1 as D (5 bases). Trimming took 5 bases from V and 3 from J, leaving 13 bases between them. CDR3 length equals 14 residues. CDR1 and CDR2 from the germline V gene are SGHVS and FQNEAQ. In DNA form, the CDR3 reads TGTGCCAGCAGCGAGGGAGGGGCGGACACTGAAGCTTTCTTT. Protein sequence: CASSEGGADTEAFF.

This clone was seen more than once but under ten times. The V and J genes are TRBV11-2 and TRBJ2-1; TRBD1 matches at 8 bases. The V gene's germline CDR1 is SGHAT and CDR2 FQNNGV. J gave up 4 bases and V 0 bases, and 2 bases lay outside the gene matches. This CDR3 spans 15 amino acids. CDR3 amino acids: CASSLEGQAYNEQFF. The CDR3 DNA reads as TGTGCCAGCAGCTTAGAGGGACAGGCTTACAATGAGCAGTTCTTC.

The table lists this clone with a few counts. The genes are TRBV11-1 and TRBJ2-7, with D perhaps TRBD1 (6 bases). This CDR3 contains 17 residues. V was trimmed by 5 bases and J by 3 bases, leaving 23 bases between them. Germline CDR1 and CDR2: SGHAT and FQDESV (reference sequence). The CDR3 spells CASSPTHPRDTIYEQYF. DNA for the CDR3: TGTGCCAGCAGCCCTACACACCCCCGGGACACCATCTACGAGCAGTACTTC.

The J gene is TRBJ1-2, the V gene TRBV10-3, with D possibly matching TRBD1 (5 bases). Trimming took off 9 bases at V and 4 bases at J, with 15 bases between the two ends. The CDR3 is 13 residues long. Germline CDR1 is ENHRY and CDR2 is SYGVKD. As DNA, the CDR3 is TGTGCCATTAACCCGGGGGGGACCTATGGCTACACCTTC. Its protein is CAINPGGTYGYTF.

This rearrangement joins TRBV5-1 to TRBJ2-3, with D perhaps matching TRBD2 (6 bases). The V gene lost 7 bases and the J gene lost 4 bases, with 16 bases spanning the gap. Germline assignment: CDR1 SGHRS and CDR2 YFSETQ. The CDR3 loop spans 14 amino acids. This CDR3 is CASGEASASDTQYF. The CDR3 DNA is TGCGCCAGCGGGGAGGCTAGCGCATCAGATACGCAGTATTTT. The full variable domain, in which reference TRBV5-1 and TRBJ2-3 provide the parts outside the CDR3, is KAGVTQTPRYLIKTRGQQVTLSCSPISGHRSVSWYQQTPGQGLQFLFEYFSETQRNKGNFPGRFSGRQFSNSRSEMNVSTLELGDSALYLCASGEASASDTQYFGPGTRLTVL.

The V and J genes are TRBV30 and TRBJ1-1, with a tentative D call TRBD1 (5 bases). Germline assignment: CDR1 GTSNPN and CDR2 SVGIG (reference sequence). Trimming took 4 bases from V and 0 from J, leaving 9 bases between them. The CDR3 is 13 residues long. The CDR3 nucleotides are TGTGCCTGGAACGGGGCCCTGAACACTGAAGCTTTCTTT. Translated: CAWNGALNTEAFF.

The rearrangement links TRBV7-9 to TRBJ1-1; 7 bases align to TRBD1. From germline, CDR1 is SEHNR and CDR2 FQNEAQ (reference sequence). With V trimmed by 5 bases and J by 11 bases, 8 bases remained unmatched. This CDR3 is 12 amino acids long. In DNA form, the CDR3 reads TGTGCCAGCAGCGCAGGGGGTTTTGGGGCTTTCTTT. Residues: CASSAGGFGAFF.

This clone has a handful of counts. This sequence joins TRBV6-1 and TRBJ1-5, with TRBD1 matching over 7 bases. The CDR3 covers 13 residues. Germline CDR1 MNHNS, CDR2 SASEGT. Trimming removed 7 bases from V and 4 bases from J; junction bases left unmatched: 4. CDR3 in DNA: TGTGCCAGCAACCGGGACAGAAATCAGCCCCAGCATTTT. It encodes CASNRDRNQPQHF.

This chain connects TRBV28 to TRBJ2-2; tentatively, D is TRBD2 (6 bases). The germline V gene has CDR1 MDHEN and CDR2 SYDVKM. The CDR3 is 12 amino acids. Deletions cut 5 bases from V and 6 bases from J, with 7 bases between. CDR3 in amino acids: CASSREPGELFF. CDR3 nucleotides: TGTGCCAGCAGTCGGGAGCCCGGGGAGCTGTTTTTT.

Here the CDR3 DNA reads TGTGCCAGCATCCCCGGGACAGGGTATGGCTACACCTTC. Its translation: CASIPGTGYGYTF. The V and J genes are TRBV2 and TRBJ1-2, with TRBD1 identical over 9 bases. The CDR3 is 13 residues long. The V and J ends lost 7 bases and 5 bases, in that order; junction bases with no gene match: 5. CDR1 SNHLY and CDR2 FYNNEI come from the germline V gene.

The V gene is TRBV18, the J gene TRBJ1-2, with 9 bases identical to TRBD1. The CDR3 runs to 15 residues. After removal of 5 bases from V and 8 bases from J, the junction contained 12 bases not matched to a gene. Germline V gives CDR1 KGHSH, CDR2 LQKENI. The CDR3 spells CASSSDAGQGRGYTF. In nucleotides, the CDR3 is TGTGCCAGCTCATCCGATGCAGGACAGGGGCGAGGCTACACCTTC.

The chain recombines TRBV28 with TRBJ2-7, with 14 positions matching TRBD2. V gave up 5 bases and J gave up 1 base; unmatched junction bases: 10. Looked up from germline, CDR1 is MDHEN and CDR2 is SYDVKM. This CDR3 is built from 18 residues. CDR3 in DNA: TGTGCCAGCAGTACACAACACGGGACTAGCGGGAGTTCCTACGAGCAGTACTTC. It specifies CASSTQHGTSGSSYEQYF.

The V gene is TRBV10-3, the J gene TRBJ1-2, with D perhaps TRBD1 (5 bases). The germline V gene has CDR1 ENHRY and CDR2 SYGVKD. Trimming took 3 bases from V and 3 from J, leaving 11 bases between them. The CDR3 runs to 14 residues. The CDR3 nucleotides are TGTGCCATCAGTGACCCAGGGAAAGACTATGGCTACACCTTC. Encoded protein: CAISDPGKDYGYTF.

This chain joins TRBV28 and TRBJ1-1; D is undetermined. V lost 6 bases and J 5 bases, leaving 7 bases between the germline ends. Germline lookup yields CDR1 MDHEN and CDR2 SYDVKM. The CDR3 extends over 11 amino acids. CDR3 region: CASSRKTEAFF. DNA of the CDR3: TGTGCCAGCAGCCGGAAGACTGAAGCTTTCTTT.

The V and J genes are TRBV7-9 and TRBJ2-1, with D possibly being TRBD1 or TRBD2 (7 bases each). In germline, CDR1 is SEHNR, CDR2 FQNEAQ (reference sequence). This CDR3 is 11 amino acids long. V lost 4 bases, J lost 15 bases, and 13 bases lay in between. The CDR3 DNA sequence: TGTGCCAGCAGCTCAGGGGGGGGCCTGTTCTTC. Translation: CASSSGGGLFF.

This chain joins TRBV28 and TRBJ1-2, with D maybe TRBD1 (5 bases). This CDR3 comprises 13 residues. The V gene lost 6 bases and the J gene lost 7 bases, with 15 bases spanning the gap. Germline V gene data show CDR1 as MDHEN and CDR2 as SYDVKM. For the CDR3, the DNA is TGTGCCAGCAGCCCGACAGCTAGGATTGGCTACACCTTC. This encodes CASSPTARIGYTF.

The gene calls are TRBV5-4 and TRBJ2-3; D remains unclear. Trimming shortened V by 4 bases and J by 0 bases, and 12 bases separated the two germline ends. CDR3 length equals 15 residues. Per germline, CDR1 SGHNT and CDR2 YYREEE (reference sequence). In DNA, the CDR3 is TGTGCCAGCAGCCCTATACCGACTAGCACAGATACGCAGTATTTT. Amino acid sequence: CASSPIPTSTDTQYF.

The chain recombines TRBV30 with TRBJ1-5; the D is unclear. The V end lost 1 base, the J end lost 0 bases, and 16 bases lay between the germline ends. From germline, CDR1 is GTSNPN and CDR2 SVGIG (reference sequence). The CDR3 has 17 residues. CDR3 sequence: CAWSEGRKTYSNQPQHF. Written as DNA, the CDR3 is TGTGCCTGGAGTGAGGGCAGAAAAACATATAGCAATCAGCCCCAGCATTTT.

The CDR3 reads CASSQGLAGGHVDTQYF. DNA of the CDR3: TGTGCCAGCAGTCAAGGACTAGCGGGGGGGCATGTAGATACGCAGTATTTT. J is TRBJ2-3 and V is TRBV6-1, with 15 bases fitting TRBD2. The germline V gene has CDR1 MNHNS and CDR2 SASEGT. The V and J ends lost 5 bases and 5 bases, in that order; junction bases with no gene match: 8. The CDR3 covers 17 residues.

The chain employs TRBV28 and TRBJ2-3; tentatively, D is TRBD1 (6 bases). Trimming shortened V by 8 bases and J by 2 bases, and 8 bases separated the two germline ends. The CDR3 sequence is 12 residues long. Germline V gene data show CDR1 as MDHEN and CDR2 as SYDVKM. DNA of the CDR3: TGTGCCAGCTGGACAGACACAGATACGCAGTATTTT. Protein product: CASWTDTDTQYF.

This chain uses TRBV2 with TRBJ2-4, with D tentatively TRBD1 (6 bases). The V gene's germline CDR1 is SNHLY and CDR2 FYNNEI. The CDR3 covers 15 residues. V was shortened by 4 bases and J by 5 bases, with 15 bases between the two germline ends. The CDR3 region is CASSADRGGQNIQYF. As DNA, the CDR3 is TGTGCCAGCAGTGCGGATCGTGGGGGCCAAAACATTCAGTACTTC.

The chain has TRBV29-1 and TRBJ2-3, with unresolved D. Germline V gene data show CDR1 as SQVTM and CDR2 as ANQGSEA. Deletions cut 7 bases from V and 2 bases from J, with 19 bases between. The CDR3 runs 15 residues. The CDR3 is CSAPLVLVITDTQYF. The CDR3 DNA reads as TGCAGCGCCCCCCTTGTTCTCGTAATCACAGATACGCAGTATTTT.

V usage is TRBV6-5 and J usage is TRBJ1-1; a weak D match, TRBD1 (6 bases). The CDR3 is 15 residues long. CDR1 and CDR2 from the germline V gene are MNHEY and SVGAGI. The V gene lost 7 bases and the J gene lost 0 bases, with 15 bases spanning the gap. The CDR3 here is CASTSGGLMNTEAFF. DNA of the CDR3: TGTGCCAGCACCTCGGGGGGCCTAATGAACACTGAAGCTTTCTTT.